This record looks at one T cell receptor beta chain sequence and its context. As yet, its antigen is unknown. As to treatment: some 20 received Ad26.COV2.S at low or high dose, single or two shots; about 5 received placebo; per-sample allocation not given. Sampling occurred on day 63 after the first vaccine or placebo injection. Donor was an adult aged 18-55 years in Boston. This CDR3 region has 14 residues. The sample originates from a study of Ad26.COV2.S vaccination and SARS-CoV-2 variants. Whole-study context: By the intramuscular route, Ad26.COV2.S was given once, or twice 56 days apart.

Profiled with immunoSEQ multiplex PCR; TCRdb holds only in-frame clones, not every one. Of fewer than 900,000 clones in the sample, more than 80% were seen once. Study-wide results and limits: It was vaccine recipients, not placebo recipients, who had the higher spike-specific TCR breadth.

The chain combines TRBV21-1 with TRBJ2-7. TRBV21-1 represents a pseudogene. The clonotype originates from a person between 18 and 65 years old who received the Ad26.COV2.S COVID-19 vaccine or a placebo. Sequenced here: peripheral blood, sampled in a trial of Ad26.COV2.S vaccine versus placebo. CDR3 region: CASKHCQISYEQYF. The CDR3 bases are TGTGCCAGCAAGCATTGTCAGATCTCCTACGAGCAGTACTTC.